This T cell receptor beta chain was sequenced for a study of Graves' ophthalmopathy and Graves' hyperthyroidism. Study summary: The collection of peripheral blood took place at initial diagnosis, before any treatment.

This CDR3 has 18 amino acids. The V and J ends lost 5 bases and 0 bases, in that order; junction bases with no gene match: 11. The germline CDR1 and CDR2 sequences are MDHEN and SYDVKM. Amplification targeted the TCR beta CDR3 regions, with RNA transcripts as the source material. The first-round RT-PCR employed HTBI primers together with the Qiagen OneStep RT-PCR kit. A multiplex PCR was then performed as the second round. TCRdb processed the multiplex PCR reads anew with MiXCR; each CDR3 protein has one entry. The sample has about 400,000 distinct CDR3 sequences; 18% are singletons. Sequences were obtained from peripheral blood. The sequence was obtained from a woman between 18 and 29 years old with Graves' ophthalmopathy. V gene TRBV28 combines with J gene TRBJ2-2, with 8 bases lining up with TRBD2. The CDR3 region has the DNA TGTGCCAGCAGTCCACCGGGGGGGGGGTTACCGAACACCGGGGAGCTGTTTTTT. Its translation: CASSPPGGGLPNTGELFF.